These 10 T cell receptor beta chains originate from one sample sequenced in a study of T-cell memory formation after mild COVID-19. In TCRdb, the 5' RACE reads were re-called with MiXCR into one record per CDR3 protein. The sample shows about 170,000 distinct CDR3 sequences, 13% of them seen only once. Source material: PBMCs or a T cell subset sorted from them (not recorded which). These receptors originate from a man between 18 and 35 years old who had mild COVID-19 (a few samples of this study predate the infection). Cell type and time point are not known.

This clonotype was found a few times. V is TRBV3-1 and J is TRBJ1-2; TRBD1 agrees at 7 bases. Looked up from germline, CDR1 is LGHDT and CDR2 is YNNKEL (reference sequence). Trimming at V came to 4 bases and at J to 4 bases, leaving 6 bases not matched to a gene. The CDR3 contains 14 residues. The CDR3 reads CASSPWDSSYGYTF. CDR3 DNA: TGTGCCAGCAGCCCCTGGGACAGCTCCTATGGCTACACCTTC.

This CDR3 is CASRRSGQNTGELFF. CDR3 bases: TGTGCCAGCCGCCGTTCGGGACAGAACACCGGGGAGCTGTTTTTT. The chain combines TRBV7-9 with TRBJ2-2; possible D gene TRBD1, 6 bases. There are 15 residues in the CDR3. Germline V gene data show CDR1 as SEHNR and CDR2 as FQNEAQ (reference sequence). The V end was cut by 8 bases, the J end by 1 base, with 14 bases between.

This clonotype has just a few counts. CDR3 region: CASRWTGVDYGYTF. CDR3 in DNA: TGTGCCAGCAGGTGGACAGGGGTCGACTATGGCTACACCTTC. This rearrangement joins TRBV6-2 or TRBV6-3 to TRBJ1-2, with 9 bases aligning to TRBD1. Germline CDR1 and CDR2: MNHEY and SVGEGT. With 6 bases clipped from V and 3 bases from J, the junction kept 5 bases outside the gene matches. The CDR3 sequence is 14 residues long.

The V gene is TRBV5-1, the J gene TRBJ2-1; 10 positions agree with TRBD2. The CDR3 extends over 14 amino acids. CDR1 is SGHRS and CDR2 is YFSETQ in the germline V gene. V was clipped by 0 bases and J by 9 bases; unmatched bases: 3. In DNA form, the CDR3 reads TGCGCCAGCAGCTTGGTTCTAGCGGGGGTTGAGCAGTTCTTC. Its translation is CASSLVLAGVEQFF. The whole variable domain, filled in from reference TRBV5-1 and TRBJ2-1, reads KAGVTQTPRYLIKTRGQQVTLSCSPISGHRSVSWYQQTPGQGLQFLFEYFSETQRNKGNFPGRFSGRQFSNSRSEMNVSTLELGDSALYLCASSLVLAGVEQFFGPGTRLTVL.

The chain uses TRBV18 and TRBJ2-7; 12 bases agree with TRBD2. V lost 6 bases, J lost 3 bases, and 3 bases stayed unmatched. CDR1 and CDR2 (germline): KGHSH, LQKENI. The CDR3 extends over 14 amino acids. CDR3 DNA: TGTGCCAGCTCCCGGACTAGCGGGGACTACGAGCAGTACGTC. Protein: CASSRTSGDYEQYV.

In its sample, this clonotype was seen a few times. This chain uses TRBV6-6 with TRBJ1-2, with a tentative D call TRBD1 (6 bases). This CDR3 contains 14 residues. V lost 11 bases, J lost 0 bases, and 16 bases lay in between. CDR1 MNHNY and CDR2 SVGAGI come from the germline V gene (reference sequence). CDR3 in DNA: TGTGCCCTCAGAGGAGGGGGATCTAACTATGGCTACACCTTC. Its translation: CALRGGGSNYGYTF.

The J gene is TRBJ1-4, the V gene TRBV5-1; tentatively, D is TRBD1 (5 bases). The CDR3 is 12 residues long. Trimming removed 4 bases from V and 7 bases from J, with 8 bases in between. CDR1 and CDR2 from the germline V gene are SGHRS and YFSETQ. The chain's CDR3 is CASSVGGEKLFF. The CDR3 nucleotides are TGCGCCAGCAGCGTTGGGGGTGAAAAACTGTTTTTT. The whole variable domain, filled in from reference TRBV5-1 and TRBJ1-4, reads KAGVTQTPRYLIKTRGQQVTLSCSPISGHRSVSWYQQTPGQGLQFLFEYFSETQRNKGNFPGRFSGRQFSNSRSEMNVSTLELGDSALYLCASSVGGEKLFFGSGTQLSVL.

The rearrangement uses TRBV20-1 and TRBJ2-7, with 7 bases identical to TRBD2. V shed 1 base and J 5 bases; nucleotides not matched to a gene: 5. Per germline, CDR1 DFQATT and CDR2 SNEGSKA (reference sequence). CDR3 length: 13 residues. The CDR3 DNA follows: TGCAGTGCTAGAGGGGGTCGGGGGGACGAGCAGTACGTC. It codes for CSARGGRGDEQYV.

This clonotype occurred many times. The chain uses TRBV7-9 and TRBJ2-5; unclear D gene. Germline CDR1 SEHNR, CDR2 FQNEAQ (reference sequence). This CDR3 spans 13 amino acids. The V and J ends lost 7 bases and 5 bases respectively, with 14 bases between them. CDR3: CASTDLWAETQYF. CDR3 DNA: TGTGCCAGCACCGACCTTTGGGCGGAGACCCAGTACTTC.

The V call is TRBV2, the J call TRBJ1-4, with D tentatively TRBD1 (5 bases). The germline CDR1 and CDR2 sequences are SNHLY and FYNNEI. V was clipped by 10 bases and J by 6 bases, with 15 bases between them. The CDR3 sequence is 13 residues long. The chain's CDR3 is CATTWDLYEKLFF. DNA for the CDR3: TGTGCCACCACGTGGGACTTATATGAAAAACTGTTTTTT.